This T cell receptor beta chain was obtained from a study of T cell responses to AZD1222 COVID-19 vaccine. Study-wide background: Samples with a second dose at about 4 or about 12 weeks were pooled together. Study observations and caveats: Nearly half of spike-specific TCRs reportedly target unmutated variant regions. Among the donors, most were white British and more were female, and clonal diversity was possibly underestimated. Repertoires were obtained solely post-peak T cell response.

Note on this clone: Its antigen is currently unknown.

CDR3 length equals 12 residues. Germline CDR1 reads SEHNR; CDR2 reads FQNEAQ (reference sequence). V dropped 5 bases and J dropped 5 bases, with 8 bases sitting between them. The data were produced by immunoSEQ multiplex PCR, yet TCRdb's version contains in-frame clones alone and is incomplete. The repertoire holds about 53,000 clones, with approximately 88% as singletons. Sample: peripheral blood, taken on day 0 of AZD1222 vaccination. The chain is built from TRBV7-9 and TRBJ2-3; D gene unclear. This receptor was taken from an adult in good health. The CDR3 nucleotides are TGTGCCAGCAGCGCAGCGTTAGATACGCAGTATTTT. It translates to CASSAALDTQYF.